This entry is about one TCR beta chain. The germline V gene has CDR1 MNHNS and CDR2 SASEGT. The CDR3 covers 16 residues. V dropped 1 base and J dropped 5; count of bases not matched to a gene: 4. The data stem from a study of blood T cell repertoires in COVID-19. The assay was immunoSEQ multiplex PCR, and TCRdb's table has in-frame clones only and misses some. The table shows 70,000 or so clones, with approximately 75% occurring only once. The rearrangement uses TRBV6-1 and TRBJ2-3; 12 nucleotides match TRBD2. The source of this sequence is a human donor in a cohort sampled during active COVID-19. Specimen: peripheral blood. This chain's CDR3 is CASSEDLAGGGDTQYF. CDR3 sequence (DNA): TGTGCCAGCAGTGAAGACCTAGCGGGAGGGGGAGATACGCAGTATTTT.